The source of this T cell receptor beta chain is a study of identical twins. This clonotype showed up just a few times. With 7 bases removed from V and 7 bases from J, the gap between germline ends came to 13 bases. Germline values: CDR1 SQVTM, CDR2 ANQGSEA. The CDR3 runs to 11 residues. Donors uniformly comprised healthy Caucasians. TCRdb analysed the 5' RACE reads with MiXCR anew, one entry per CDR3 protein. The sample has fewer than 250,000 distinct CDR3 sequences; roughly 7.5% are singletons. These data also formed part of another study, on yellow fever vaccine responses in identical twins.

This chain joins TRBV29-1 and TRBJ2-5; possible D gene TRBD2, 6 bases. This receptor was identified in a woman younger than 30 in good health. Sequenced: CD8+ T cells sorted from blood. The CDR3 DNA follows: TGCAGCGCGGGACTCCAGGGGACCCAGTACTTC. Its translation: CSAGLQGTQYF.